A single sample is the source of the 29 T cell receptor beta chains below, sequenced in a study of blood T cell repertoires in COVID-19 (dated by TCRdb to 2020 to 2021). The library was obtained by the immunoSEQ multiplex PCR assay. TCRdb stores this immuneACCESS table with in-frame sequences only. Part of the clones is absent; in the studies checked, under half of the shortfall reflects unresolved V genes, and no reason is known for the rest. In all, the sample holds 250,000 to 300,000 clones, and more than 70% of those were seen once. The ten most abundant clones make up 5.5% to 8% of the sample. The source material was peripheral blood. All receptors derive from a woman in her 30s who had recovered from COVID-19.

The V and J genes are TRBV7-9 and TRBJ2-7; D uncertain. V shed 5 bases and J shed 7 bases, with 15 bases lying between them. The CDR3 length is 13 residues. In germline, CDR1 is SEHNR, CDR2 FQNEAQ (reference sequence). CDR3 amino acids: CASSRRREEEQYF. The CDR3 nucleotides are TGTGCCAGCAGCCGACGGCGTGAGGAAGAGCAGTACTTC.

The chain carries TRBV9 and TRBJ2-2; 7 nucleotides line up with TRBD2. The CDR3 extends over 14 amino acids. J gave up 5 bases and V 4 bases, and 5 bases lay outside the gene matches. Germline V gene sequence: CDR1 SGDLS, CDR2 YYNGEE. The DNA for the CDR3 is TGTGCCAGCAGCTTTGGGAGGGCTACCGGGGAGCTGTTTTTT. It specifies CASSFGRATGELFF.

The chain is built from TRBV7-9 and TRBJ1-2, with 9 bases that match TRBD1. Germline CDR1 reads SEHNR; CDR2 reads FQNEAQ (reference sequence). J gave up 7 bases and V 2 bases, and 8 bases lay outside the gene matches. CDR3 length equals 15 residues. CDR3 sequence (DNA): TGTGCCAGCAGCTTATCTAACAGGGGGCTTCTTGGCTACACCTTC. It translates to CASSLSNRGLLGYTF.

The CDR3 is CASSLRDRGTEAFF. The CDR3 DNA follows: TGTGCCAGCAGCTTACGGGACAGGGGCACTGAAGCTTTCTTT. The genes are TRBV21-1 and TRBJ1-1; the table's D call TRBD1 went unverified against the DNA. TRBV21-1 is reported as a pseudogene. CDR3 length equals 14 residues.

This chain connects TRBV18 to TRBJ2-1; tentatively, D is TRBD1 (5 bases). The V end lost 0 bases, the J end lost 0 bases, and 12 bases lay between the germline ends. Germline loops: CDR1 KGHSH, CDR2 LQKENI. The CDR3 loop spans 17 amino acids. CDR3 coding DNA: TGTGCCAGCTCACCACCGGGTGGAGACAGCTCCTACAATGAGCAGTTCTTC. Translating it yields CASSPPGGDSSYNEQFF.

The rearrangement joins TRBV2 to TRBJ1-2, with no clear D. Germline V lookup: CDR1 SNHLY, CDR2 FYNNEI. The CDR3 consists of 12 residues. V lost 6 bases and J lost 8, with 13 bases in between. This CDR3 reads CASRVYTDGYTF. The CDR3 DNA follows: TGTGCCAGCAGGGTTTATACAGACGGCTACACCTTC.

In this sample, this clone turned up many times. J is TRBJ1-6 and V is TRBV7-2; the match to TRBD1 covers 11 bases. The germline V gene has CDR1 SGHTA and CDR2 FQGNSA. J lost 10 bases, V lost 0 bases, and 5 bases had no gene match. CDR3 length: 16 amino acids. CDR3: CASSLAGTGGGSPLHF. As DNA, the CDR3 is TGTGCCAGCAGCTTAGCAGGGACAGGGGGTGGATCACCCCTCCACTTT.

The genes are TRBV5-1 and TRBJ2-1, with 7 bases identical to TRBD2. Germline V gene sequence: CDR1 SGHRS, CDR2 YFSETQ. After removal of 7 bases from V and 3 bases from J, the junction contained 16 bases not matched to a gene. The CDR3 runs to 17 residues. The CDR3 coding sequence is TGCGCCAGCCGAGGCCCCCTGGCGGGGGATCACTACAATGAGCAGTTCTTC. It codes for CASRGPLAGDHYNEQFF.

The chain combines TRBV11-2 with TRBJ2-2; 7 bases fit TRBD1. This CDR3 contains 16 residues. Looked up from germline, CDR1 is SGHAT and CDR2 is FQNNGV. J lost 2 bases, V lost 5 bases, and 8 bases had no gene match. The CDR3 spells CASSLLGTANTGELFF. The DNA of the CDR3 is TGTGCCAGCAGCCTTTTAGGGACAGCAAACACCGGGGAGCTGTTTTTT.

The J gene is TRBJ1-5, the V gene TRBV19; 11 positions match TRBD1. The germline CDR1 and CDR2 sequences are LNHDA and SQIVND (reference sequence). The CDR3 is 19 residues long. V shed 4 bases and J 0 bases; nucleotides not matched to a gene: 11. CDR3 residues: CASSKYRDRGSLSNQPQHF. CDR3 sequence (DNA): TGTGCCAGTAGTAAATACCGGGACAGGGGGAGTCTTAGCAATCAGCCCCAGCATTTT.

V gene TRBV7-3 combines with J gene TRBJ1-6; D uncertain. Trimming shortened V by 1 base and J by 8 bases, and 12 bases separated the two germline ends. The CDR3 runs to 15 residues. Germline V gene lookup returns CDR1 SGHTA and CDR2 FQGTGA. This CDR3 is CASSLNPSEYSPLHF. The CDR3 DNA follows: TGTGCCAGCAGCTTAAACCCCTCCGAGTATTCACCCCTCCACTTT.

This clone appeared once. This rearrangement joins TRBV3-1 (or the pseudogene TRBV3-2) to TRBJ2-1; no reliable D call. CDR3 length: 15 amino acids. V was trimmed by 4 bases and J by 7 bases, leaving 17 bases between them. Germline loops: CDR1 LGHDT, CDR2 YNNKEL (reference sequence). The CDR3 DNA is TGTGCCAGCAGCCTCCCTGACTCGTCCCGGAATGAGCAGTTCTTC. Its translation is CASSLPDSSRNEQFF.

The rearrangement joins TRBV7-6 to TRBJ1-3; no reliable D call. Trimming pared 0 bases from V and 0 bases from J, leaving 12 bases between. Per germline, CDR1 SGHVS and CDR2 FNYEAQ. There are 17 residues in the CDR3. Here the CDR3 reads CASSLAVPWSSGNTIYF. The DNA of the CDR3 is TGTGCCAGCAGCTTAGCGGTGCCCTGGAGCTCTGGAAACACCATATATTTT.

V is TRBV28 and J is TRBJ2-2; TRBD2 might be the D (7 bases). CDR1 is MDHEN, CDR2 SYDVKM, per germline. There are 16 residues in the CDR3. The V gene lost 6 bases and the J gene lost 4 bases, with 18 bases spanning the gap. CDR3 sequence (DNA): TGTGCCAGCAGCTTAGGGGGGAGGGCTCGCACCGGGGAGCTGTTTTTT. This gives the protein CASSLGGRARTGELFF.

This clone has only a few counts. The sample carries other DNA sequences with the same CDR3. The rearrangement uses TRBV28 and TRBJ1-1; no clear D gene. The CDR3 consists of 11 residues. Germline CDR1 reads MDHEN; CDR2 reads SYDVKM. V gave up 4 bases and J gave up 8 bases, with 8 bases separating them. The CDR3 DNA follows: TGTGCCAGCAGTTCGAGAATAGAAGCTTTCTTT. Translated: CASSSRIEAFF.

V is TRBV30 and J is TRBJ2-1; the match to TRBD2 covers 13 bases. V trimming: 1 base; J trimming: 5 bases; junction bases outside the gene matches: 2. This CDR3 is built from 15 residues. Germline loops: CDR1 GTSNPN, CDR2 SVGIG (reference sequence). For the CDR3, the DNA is TGTGCCTGGAGTGGACTAGCGGGGGGAGACAATGAGCAGTTCTTC. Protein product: CAWSGLAGGDNEQFF.

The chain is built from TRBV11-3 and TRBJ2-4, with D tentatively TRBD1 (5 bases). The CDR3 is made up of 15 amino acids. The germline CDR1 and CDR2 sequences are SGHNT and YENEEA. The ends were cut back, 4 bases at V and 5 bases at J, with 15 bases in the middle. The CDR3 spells CASSSRQSTENIQYF. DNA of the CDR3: TGTGCCAGCAGCTCCCGACAGTCAACGGAAAACATTCAGTACTTC.

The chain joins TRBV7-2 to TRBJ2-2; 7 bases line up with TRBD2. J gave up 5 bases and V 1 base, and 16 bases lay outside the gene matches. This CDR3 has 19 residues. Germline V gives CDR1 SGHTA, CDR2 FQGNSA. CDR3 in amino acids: CASSLVKAGEGPRTGELFF. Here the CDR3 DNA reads TGTGCCAGCAGCTTAGTTAAGGCGGGAGAGGGGCCGAGGACCGGGGAGCTGTTTTTT.

The chain's CDR3 is CATSRQGFNEKLFF. The DNA of the CDR3 is TGTGCCACCAGCAGACAGGGTTTTAATGAAAAACTGTTTTTT. The chain carries TRBV15 and TRBJ1-4; possible D gene TRBD1, 5 bases. The CDR3 contains 14 residues. From germline, CDR1 is LNHNV and CDR2 YYDKDF (reference sequence). Trimming removed 2 bases from V and 4 bases from J, with 8 bases in between. The full variable domain, rest sourced from reference TRBV15 and TRBJ1-4, is DAMVIQNPRYQVTQFGKPVTLSCSQTLNHNVMYWYQQKSSQAPKLLFHYYDKDFNNEADTPDNFQSRRPNTSFCFLDIRSPGLGDTAMYLCATSRQGFNEKLFFGSGTQLSVL.

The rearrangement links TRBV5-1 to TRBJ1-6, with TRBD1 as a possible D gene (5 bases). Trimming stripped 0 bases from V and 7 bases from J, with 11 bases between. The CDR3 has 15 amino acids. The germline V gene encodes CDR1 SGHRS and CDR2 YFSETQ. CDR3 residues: CASSLGAGQNSPLHF. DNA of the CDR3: TGCGCCAGCAGCTTGGGGGCAGGGCAAAATTCACCCCTCCACTTT.

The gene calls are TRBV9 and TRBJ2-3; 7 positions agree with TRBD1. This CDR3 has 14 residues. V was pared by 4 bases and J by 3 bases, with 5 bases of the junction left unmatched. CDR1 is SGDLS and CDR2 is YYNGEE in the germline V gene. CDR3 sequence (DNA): TGTGCCAGCAGCCCGGGGACAGCGACAGATACGCAGTATTTT. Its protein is CASSPGTATDTQYF.

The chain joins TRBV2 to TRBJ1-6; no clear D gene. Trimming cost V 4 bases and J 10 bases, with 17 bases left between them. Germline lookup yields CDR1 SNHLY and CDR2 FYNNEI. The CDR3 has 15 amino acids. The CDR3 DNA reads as TGTGCCAGCAGTGGTGTCGCAATCCTCTACTCACCCCTCCACTTT. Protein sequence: CASSGVAILYSPLHF.

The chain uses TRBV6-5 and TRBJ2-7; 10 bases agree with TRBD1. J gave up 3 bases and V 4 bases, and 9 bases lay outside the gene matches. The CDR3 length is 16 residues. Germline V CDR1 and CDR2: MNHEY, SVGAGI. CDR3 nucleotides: TGTGCCAGCAGTTCCCTTCAGGGACAGGGGCGCTACGAGCAGTACTTC. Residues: CASSSLQGQGRYEQYF.

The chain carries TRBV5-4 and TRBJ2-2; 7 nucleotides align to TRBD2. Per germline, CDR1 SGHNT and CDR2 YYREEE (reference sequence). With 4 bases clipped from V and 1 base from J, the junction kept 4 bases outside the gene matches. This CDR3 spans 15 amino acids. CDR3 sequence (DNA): TGTGCCAGCAGCGGCGGGGGACTGAACACCGGGGAGCTGTTTTTT. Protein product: CASSGGGLNTGELFF.

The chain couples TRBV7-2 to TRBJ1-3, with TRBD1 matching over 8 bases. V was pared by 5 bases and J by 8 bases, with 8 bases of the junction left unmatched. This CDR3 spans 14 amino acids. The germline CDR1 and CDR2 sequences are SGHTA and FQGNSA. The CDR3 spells CASSNSIQGDTIYF. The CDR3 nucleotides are TGTGCCAGCAGCAACTCAATACAGGGGGACACCATATATTTT.

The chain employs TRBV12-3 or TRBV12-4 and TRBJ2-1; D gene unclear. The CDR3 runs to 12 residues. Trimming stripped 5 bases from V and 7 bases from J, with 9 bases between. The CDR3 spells CASSLSRNEQFF. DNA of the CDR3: TGTGCCAGCAGTCTGAGCAGGAATGAGCAGTTCTTC.

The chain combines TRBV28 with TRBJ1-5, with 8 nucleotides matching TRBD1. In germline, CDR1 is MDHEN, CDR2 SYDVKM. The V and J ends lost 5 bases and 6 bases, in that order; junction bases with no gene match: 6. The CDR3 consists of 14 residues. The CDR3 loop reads CASSPPQGGQPQHF. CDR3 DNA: TGTGCCAGCAGTCCCCCACAGGGGGGTCAGCCCCAGCATTTT.

CDR3 DNA: TGTGCCAGCAGCCTGGGAGGGCGTCGGGAGCAGTACTTC. Its translation: CASSLGGRREQYF. The V call is TRBV7-6, the J call TRBJ2-7, with 7 bases identical to TRBD2. This CDR3 has 13 amino acids. Germline values: CDR1 SGHVS, CDR2 FNYEAQ. With 5 bases clipped from V and 7 bases from J, the junction kept 8 bases outside the gene matches.

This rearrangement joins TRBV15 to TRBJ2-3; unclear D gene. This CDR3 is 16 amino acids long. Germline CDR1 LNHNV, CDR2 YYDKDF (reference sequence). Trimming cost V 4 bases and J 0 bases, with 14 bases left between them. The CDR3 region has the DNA TGTGCCACCAGCATCTCGAACGGTCCTAGCACAGATACGCAGTATTTT. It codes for CATSISNGPSTDTQYF.